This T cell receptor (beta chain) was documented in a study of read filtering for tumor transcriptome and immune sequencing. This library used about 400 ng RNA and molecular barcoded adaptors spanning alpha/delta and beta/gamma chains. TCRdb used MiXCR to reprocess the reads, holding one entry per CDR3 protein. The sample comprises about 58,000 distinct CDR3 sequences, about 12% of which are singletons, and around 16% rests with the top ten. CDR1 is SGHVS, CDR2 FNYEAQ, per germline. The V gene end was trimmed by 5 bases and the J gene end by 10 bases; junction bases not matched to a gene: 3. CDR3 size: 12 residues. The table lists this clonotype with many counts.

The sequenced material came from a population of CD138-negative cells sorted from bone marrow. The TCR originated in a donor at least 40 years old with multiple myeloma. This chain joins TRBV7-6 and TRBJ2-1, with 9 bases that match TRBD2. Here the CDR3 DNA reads TGTGCCAGCAGCCAGACTAGCGGAGAGCAGTTCTTC. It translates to CASSQTSGEQFF.